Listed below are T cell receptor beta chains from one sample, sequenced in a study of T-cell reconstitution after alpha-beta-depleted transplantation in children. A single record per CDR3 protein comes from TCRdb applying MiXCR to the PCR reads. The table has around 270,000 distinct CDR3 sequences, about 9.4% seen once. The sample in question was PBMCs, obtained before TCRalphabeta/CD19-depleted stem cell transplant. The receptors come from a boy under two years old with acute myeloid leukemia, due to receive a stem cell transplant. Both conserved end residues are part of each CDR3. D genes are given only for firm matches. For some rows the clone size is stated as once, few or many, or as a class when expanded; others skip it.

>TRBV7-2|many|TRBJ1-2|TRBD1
TGTGCCAGCAGCTTACTGACAGGGGGTGACTATGGCTACACCTTC
CASSLLTGGDYGYTF
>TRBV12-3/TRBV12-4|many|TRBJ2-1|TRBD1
TGTGCCAGCAGCTCTCCGGGACAGGGGATATGGAATGAGCAGTTCTTC
CASSSPGQGIWNEQFF
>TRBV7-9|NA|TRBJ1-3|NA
TGTGTCAGGAGCTTAGAGCGGGGAGGAAACACCATATATTTT
CVRSLERGGNTIYF
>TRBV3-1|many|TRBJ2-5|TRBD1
TGTGCCAGCAGGCGACAGGGTAGAAGGAGAGAGACCCAGTACTTC
CASRRQGRRRETQYF
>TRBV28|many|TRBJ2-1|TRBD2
TGTGCCAGCAGTCCATTGGGACTAGCGGGAAGGGCGTCCTACAATGAGCAGTTCTTC
CASSPLGLAGRASYNEQFF
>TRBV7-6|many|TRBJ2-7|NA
TGTGCCAGCAGCTTCGACCACTACGAGCAGTACTTC
CASSFDHYEQYF
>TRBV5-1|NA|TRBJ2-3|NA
TGCGCCAGCAGCCCATTGGGAGGCGCAGATACGCAGTATTTT
CASSPLGGADTQYF
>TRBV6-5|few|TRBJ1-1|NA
TGTGCCAGCAGCCTTAGTGACACTGAAGCTTTCTTT
CASSLSDTEAFF
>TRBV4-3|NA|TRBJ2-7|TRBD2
TGCGCCAGCAGTCACAAGATCAACCTAGCGGGAACTGTCGAGCAGTACTTC
CASSHKINLAGTVEQYF
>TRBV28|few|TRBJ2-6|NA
TGTGCCAGCTCCGGGGCGACCTCTGGGGCCAACGTCCTGACTTTC
CASSGATSGANVLTF
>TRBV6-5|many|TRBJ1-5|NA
TGTGCCAGCAGTTTATCGCCGCTCGACGATCAGCCCCAGCATTTT
CASSLSPLDDQPQHF
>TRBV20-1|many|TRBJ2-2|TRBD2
TGCAGTGCTAGAGATCGGAGAGGGCGGGAGCGGAGGACCGGGGAGCTGTTTTTT
CSARDRRGRERRTGELFF
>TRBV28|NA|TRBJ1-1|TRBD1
TGTGCCAGCAGGACAGGGGTTCGCACTGAAGCTTTCTTT
CASRTGVRTEAFF
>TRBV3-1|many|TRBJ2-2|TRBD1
TGTGCCAGCAGCCCCGGGACAGGGGACACCGGGGAGCTGTTTTTT
CASSPGTGDTGELFF
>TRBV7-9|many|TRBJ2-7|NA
TGTGCCAGCAGCTTAGCGGCAGACTACGAGCAGTACTTC
CASSLAADYEQYF
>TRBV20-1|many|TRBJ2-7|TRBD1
TGCAGTGCTGGCCGGACAGGGGGCTACGAGCAGTACTTC
CSAGRTGGYEQYF
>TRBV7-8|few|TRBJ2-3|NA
TGTGCCAGCAGCCGAACTCTCCCTACAGATACGCAGTATTTT
CASSRTLPTDTQYF
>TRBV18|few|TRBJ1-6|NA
TGTGCCAGCTCACCACCGGGAGGGCGTAATTCACCCCTCCACTTT
CASSPPGGRNSPLHF
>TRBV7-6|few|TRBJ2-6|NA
TGTGCCAGCAGCTTAGTTCCAGGGGAGAGGTCTGGGGCCAACGTCCTGACTTTC
CASSLVPGERSGANVLTF
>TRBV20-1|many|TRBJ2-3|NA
TGCAGTGCTTGGCAGTTCACAGATACGCAGTATTTT
CSAWQFTDTQYF
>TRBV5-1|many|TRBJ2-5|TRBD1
TGCGCCAGCAGCATTGGGACAGGTCAAGAGACCCAGTACTTC
CASSIGTGQETQYF
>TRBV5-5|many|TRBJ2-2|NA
TGTGCCACCCCGACGAACACCGGGGAGCTGTTTTTT
CATPTNTGELFF
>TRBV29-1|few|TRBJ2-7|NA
TGCAGCGTTGAGGTGGGGGGTGACTACGAGCAGTACTTC
CSVEVGGDYEQYF
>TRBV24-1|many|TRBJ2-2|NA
TGTGCCACCAGTGATTGGGGACGGTCCGGGGAGCTGTTTTTT
CATSDWGRSGELFF
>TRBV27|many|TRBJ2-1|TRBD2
TGTGCCAGCAGTTTGGGGGGGGAAATTTTATACAATGAGCAGTTCTTC
CASSLGGEILYNEQFF
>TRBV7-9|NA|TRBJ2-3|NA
TGTGCCAGCAGCTACGGGGGCATAAACACAGATACGCAGTATTTT
CASSYGGINTDTQYF
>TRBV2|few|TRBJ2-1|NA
TGTGCCAGCAGTTCCCTCGGACTGCCGACGTACAATGAGCAGTTCTTC
CASSSLGLPTYNEQFF
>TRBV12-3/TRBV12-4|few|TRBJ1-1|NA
TGTGCCACCGGTAACACTGAAGCTTTCTTT
CATGNTEAFF
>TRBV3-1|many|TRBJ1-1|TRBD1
TGTGCCAGCAGCCAAAGGACAGGGCAAACTGAAGCTTTCTTT
CASSQRTGQTEAFF
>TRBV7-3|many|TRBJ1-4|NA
TGTGCCAGCAGCTTAAAAGAACTGTTTTTT
CASSLKELFF
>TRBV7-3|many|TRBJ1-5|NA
TGTGCCAGCAGACCCTACAGGGAAGAACAGCCCCAGCATTTT
CASRPYREEQPQHF
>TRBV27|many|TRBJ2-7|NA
TGTGCCAGCAGTTCCGGGACGGTCCGGATACAGTACTTC
CASSSGTVRIQYF
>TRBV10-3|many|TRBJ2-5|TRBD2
TGTGCCATAGGAGCGGGGGGGCTGGGAGAGACCCAGTACTTC
CAIGAGGLGETQYF
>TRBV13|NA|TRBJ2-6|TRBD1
TGTGCCAGCAGCACCCGGGACAGGGAAGTTGGGGCCAACGTCCTGACTTTC
CASSTRDREVGANVLTF
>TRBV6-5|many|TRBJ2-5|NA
TGTGCCAGCAGTTACGAGTTGAACAGGGAAGAGACCCAGTACTTC
CASSYELNREETQYF
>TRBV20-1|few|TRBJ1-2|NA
TGCAGTGCTAGAGATCTGACAGGAAACTATGGCTACACCTTC
CSARDLTGNYGYTF
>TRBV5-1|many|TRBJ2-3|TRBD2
TGCGCCAGCAGCTTGGTAGTGTTAGCGGGAAGCACAGATACGCAGTATTTT
CASSLVVLAGSTDTQYF
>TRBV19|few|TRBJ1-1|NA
TGTGCCAGTACCCCGGAAGGATGGAACACTGAAGCTTTCTTT
CASTPEGWNTEAFF
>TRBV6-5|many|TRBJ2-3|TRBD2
TGTGCCAGCAGCCGTATTTCTAGCGGGGGGTTACGTTTT
CASSRISSGGLRF
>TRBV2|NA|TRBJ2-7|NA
TGTGCCAGCAGTGTATTCGGGGACGAGCAGTACTTC
CASSVFGDEQYF
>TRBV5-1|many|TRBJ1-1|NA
TGCGCCAGCAGAGACAACACTGAAGCTTTCTTT
CASRDNTEAFF
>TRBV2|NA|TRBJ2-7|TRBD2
TGTGCCAGCAGCGTCAGACTAGCGGGGGTCGGCTACGAGCAGTACTTC
CASSVRLAGVGYEQYF
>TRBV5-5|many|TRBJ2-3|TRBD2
TGTGCCAGCATGGGCGGGGGGACTAGCACAGATACGCAGTATTTT
CASMGGGTSTDTQYF
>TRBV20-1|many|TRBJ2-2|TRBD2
TGCAGTGCTACTCCTAGCGGCTTATCCGGGGAGCTGTTTTTT
CSATPSGLSGELFF
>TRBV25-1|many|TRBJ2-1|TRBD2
TGTGCCAGCAACACCCAGCGGGGGGCCTACAATGAGCAGTTCTTC
CASNTQRGAYNEQFF
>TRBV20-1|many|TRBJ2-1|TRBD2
TGCAGTGCTAGCGGTCTAGCGGTATACAATGAGCAGTTCTTC
CSASGLAVYNEQFF